This T cell receptor beta chain was captured in a study of blood T cell repertoires in COVID-19. Under the authors' procedure: Amplification with reference gene primers provided the estimates of nucleated cell counts. TCRdb keeps only in-frame clones here, not all; method: immunoSEQ multiplex PCR. The V and J calls and clone size are taken from that table; D and trimming were inferred from the DNA. The table lists around 64,000 clones, around 66% of them singletons. The germline V gene encodes CDR1 SGHNT and CDR2 YYREEE (reference sequence). V dropped 0 bases and J dropped 6; count of bases not matched to a gene: 5. This CDR3 region has 16 residues. Participant-reported clinical history was the basis for cohort assignment. Shortly before study entry, within 2 weeks, exposed participants had met a COVID-19 case.

The receptor comes from a woman aged 55-75 years who had been exposed to COVID-19. Sequencing input: PBMCs or T cells enriched from blood (not recorded which). This rearrangement joins TRBV5-4 to TRBJ2-2; 10 bases are shared with TRBD2. The CDR3 DNA is TGTGCCAGCAGCTTGGGGGCTAGCGGGAGCGCCGGGGAGCTGTTTTTT. Its translation is CASSLGASGSAGELFF.